The present T cell receptor beta chain was sequenced within a study of shared clonotypes between healthy human individuals. General study findings and limits: It was only blood that was sampled, and tissue repertoires likely differ. When compared with the clonotypes that were shared by all four sorted-subset donors, the non-shared clonotypes turned out to have lower generation probabilities.

The CDR3 sequence is 17 residues long. The ends were cut back, 5 bases at V and 4 bases at J, with 21 bases in the middle. CDR1 is SGHTA and CDR2 is FQGNSA in the germline V gene. An assay was performed, and its level was deep. Replicate PCRs for sorted subsets used roughly 200 ng DNA; this equaled tens of thousands of T cell genomes. Only in-frame clones appear in the TCRdb table, and some are missing; sequencing was by immunoSEQ multiplex PCR. The data show some 2 million clones, 85% to 95% seen once. As concerns this clone: What it binds is unknown.

The sample taken for sequencing was naive CD4+ T cells sorted from blood. Described subset: CD45RA+ positively selected. The chain has TRBV7-2 and TRBJ2-1, with D perhaps TRBD2 (5 bases). The sequence was obtained from a man aged 18-30 years in good health. The CDR3 sequence is CASSPRLLGVTYNEQFF. The CDR3, as DNA: TGTGCCAGCAGCCCGAGACTCTTGGGAGTAACATACAATGAGCAGTTCTTC.